This T cell receptor beta chain was sequenced for a study of T cell responses to AZD1222 COVID-19 vaccine. Data came from immunoSEQ multiplex PCR; TCRdb stores just in-frame clones and leaves some out. The data show some 130,000 clones, roughly 85% seen once. As regards this clone: Its matching antigen is unknown.

The germline gives CDR1 LNHDA, CDR2 SQIVND (reference sequence). The V and J ends lost 1 base and 8 bases respectively, with 14 bases between them. CDR3 length: 14 amino acids. Study results and caveats: Donors were chiefly white British, with a greater number of females, and clonal diversity was perhaps underestimated. Distributed over spike, vaccine-associated CD4 TCRs predominated at 160-218 and 743-854.

This TCR was sampled from an adult who received the MenACWY meningococcal vaccine as a control. The input for sequencing was peripheral blood, taken 28 days after the second dose of the MenACWY control vaccine. The V call is TRBV19, the J call TRBJ1-2; weak D call: TRBD1 (5 bases). The CDR3 here is CASSIGRGVGGYTF. For the CDR3, the DNA is TGTGCCAGTAGTATAGGAAGGGGCGTCGGGGGCTACACCTTC.